A single TCR beta chain is shown here with its context. These data originate in a study of cytomegalovirus exposure and HLA in healthy donors. In the study overall: Earlier work reported around 110 million unique TCR beta sequences from about 200 million T cells. HLA-typed donors contributed about 85 million unique TCRs, which were held in an early data release.

With 4 bases clipped from V and 3 bases from J, the junction kept 4 bases outside the gene matches. The CDR3 runs to 15 residues. The germline V gene has CDR1 LGHNA and CDR2 YSLEER. A multiplex PCR was run with 60 Vbeta primers and 13 Jbeta primers. Using immunoSEQ multiplex PCR, the repertoire was profiled, and TCRdb retains in-frame clones only, with some absent. Of fewer than 130,000 clones in the sample, around 79% were seen once. V and J are TRBV4-3 and TRBJ2-2, with 8 bases aligning to TRBD2. The sequenced material came from PBMCs. This receptor was identified in a woman between 35 and 50 years old in good health and CMV-seronegative. For the CDR3, the DNA is TGCGCCAGCAGCCTGACTAGCGATTACACCGGGGAGCTGTTTTTT. Translating gives CASSLTSDYTGELFF.